Sequencing of this TCR beta chain was carried out in a study of siplizumab effects on memory and regulatory T cells. CDR1 and CDR2 from the germline V gene are LGHNA and YNFKEQ. The CDR3 consists of 17 residues. V lost 0 bases, J lost 1 base, and 3 bases stayed unmatched. Sequencing was performed with immunoSEQ multiplex PCR; in TCRdb, only in-frame clones are kept and a portion is missing. Counted here are 90,000 to 120,000 clones, about 94% occurring once; the ten biggest clones make up approximately 0.58%. V usage is TRBV4-2 and J usage is TRBJ2-1; 10 bases line up with TRBD2. Specimen: Tregs sorted from blood. The clonotype comes from a human donor in good health. CDR3 DNA: TGTGCCAGCAGCCAAGATATTAGCGGGGGGTCCTACAATGAGCAGTTCTTC. It is translated as CASSQDISGGSYNEQFF.